A single sample gave rise to the 2 T cell receptor beta chains below, sequenced in a study of T cell repertoires in cytomegalovirus infection. TCRdb independently ran MiXCR on the reads; one entry per CDR3 protein. Of hundreds of thousands of distinct CDR3 sequences listed, approximately 40% were seen once; the top ten hold 2.5% to 3%. Sequencing input: PBMCs. The receptors originated from a human donor in good health (CMV status not recorded). Some clones in this sample may be carry-over from other donors' samples.

The chain joins TRBV7-9 to TRBJ1-2; D unclear. Germline V gene data show CDR1 as SEHNR and CDR2 as FQNEAQ (reference sequence). This CDR3 has 14 residues. V dropped 3 bases and J dropped 2 bases, with 10 bases sitting between them. The CDR3 spells CASSFVTANYGYTF. The CDR3 region has the DNA TGTGCCAGCAGCTTCGTTACAGCCAACTATGGCTACACCTTC.

Regarding this clonotype: The junction departs from the called germline gene at one end, perhaps through a read error. This rearrangement joins TRBV5-3 to TRBJ2-5; weak D call: TRBD1 (6 bases). TRBV5-3 has ORF status, its function being uncertain. This CDR3 is built from 15 residues. DNA of the CDR3: TGTGCCAGCAGCTTGGTAGGGGGAATGGCGGAGACCCAGTACTTC. It is translated as CASSLVGGMAETQYF.